This T cell receptor (beta chain) is from a study of CD8+ T cells in alopecia areata. General study findings and limits: Throughout tofacitinib, many expanded lesional clones continued to persist in scalp and blood.

Sequencing relied on a cDNA template that was reverse transcribed from extracted RNA. Libraries were prepared by immunoSEQ multiplex PCR; TCRdb keeps only in-frame clonotypes and omits some of them. Among about 300,000 clones, about 62% were seen once, and the ten largest hold roughly 1.8%. The V gene end was trimmed by 2 bases and the J gene end by 5 bases; junction bases not matched to a gene: 3. The CDR3 spans 14 residues. The germline gives CDR1 SGHRS, CDR2 YFSETQ. This clone was counted between two and nine times. Its antigen is not identified. Stated treatment: oral pan-JAK inhibitor, 5-10 mg twice daily.

The receptor was derived from a human donor with alopecia areata. The material was CD4+ T cells sorted from blood, obtained at week 24, from a patient treated with tofacitinib. The rearrangement links TRBV5-1 to TRBJ2-2; 7 nucleotides align to TRBD1. CDR3 in amino acids: CASSLLQGTGELFF. The CDR3 nucleotides are TGCGCCAGCAGCTTATTACAGGGGACCGGGGAGCTGTTTTTT.